The TCR beta chain under discussion was sequenced for a study of blood T cells in healthy people across ages. Study outcomes and limitations: A roughly linear fall in TCR beta diversity per million T cells was seen with increasing age.

CDR1 and CDR2 from the germline V gene are MGHRA and YSYEKL. CDR3 length: 18 amino acids. J gave up 7 bases and V 0 bases, and 12 bases lay outside the gene matches. Alongside a J-beta primer mix, a sample-barcoded 5' primer served in a second PCR lasting roughly 7 to 12 cycles. From the 5' RACE reads, TCRdb called clonotypes with MiXCR, one entry per CDR3 protein. The sample has 1.5 million to 2 million distinct CDR3 sequences, about 32% seen once. Notes on this clonotype: No antigen is known for it.

The sequenced material came from blood. The gene calls are TRBV4-1 and TRBJ2-1; 10 positions agree with TRBD2. This TCR was sampled from a woman in her twenties or thirties in good health. CDR3 sequence reads: CASSQEGSGRARENEQFF. CDR3 bases: TGCGCCAGCAGCCAAGAAGGGAGCGGGAGGGCCCGGGAGAATGAGCAGTTCTTC.